These 21 T cell receptor beta chains originate from one sample sequenced in a study of early T cells in non-severe SARS-CoV-2 infection. One entry per CDR3 protein, called by TCRdb with MiXCR from the 5' RACE reads. This table has about 84,000 distinct CDR3 sequences, 9% to 14% appearing once. The sample taken for sequencing was whole blood. These receptors were obtained from an adult who was a healthcare worker with PCR-confirmed SARS-CoV-2 infection or an uninfected control (not recorded which).

This clonotype has only a few counts. The rearrangement joins TRBV6-1 to TRBJ2-5, with TRBD2 identical over 7 bases. This CDR3 is built from 15 residues. Germline lookup yields CDR1 MNHNS and CDR2 SASEGT. With V trimmed by 2 bases and J by 9 bases, 12 bases remained unmatched. The CDR3 coding sequence is TGTGCCAGCAGTGAATTCGAGCGGGGCCGTGGGGCCCAGTACTTC. This translates into CASSEFERGRGAQYF.

The chain recombines TRBV4-1 with TRBJ2-3; D is uncertain. V was clipped by 0 bases and J by 2 bases, with 9 bases between them. CDR3 size: 15 residues. Germline V gene lookup returns CDR1 MGHRA and CDR2 YSYEKL. The chain's CDR3 is CASSQDPALTDTQYF. Written as DNA, the CDR3 is TGCGCCAGCAGCCAAGATCCCGCCCTCACAGATACGCAGTATTTT.

The chain links TRBV13 to TRBJ2-7, with D possibly being TRBD1 (6 bases). CDR1 and CDR2 (germline): PRHDT, FYEKMQ (reference sequence). The CDR3 runs 15 residues. Trimming removed 5 bases from V and 2 bases from J, with 16 bases in between. CDR3 residues: CASSPAHGTPYEQYF. Written as DNA, the CDR3 is TGTGCCAGCAGCCCAGCCCACGGGACACCCTACGAGCAGTACTTC.

This clonotype was seen a handful of times. The V gene is TRBV9, the J gene TRBJ2-3, with no clear D. CDR1 and CDR2 from the germline V gene are SGDLS and YYNGEE. This CDR3 is 14 amino acids long. V lost 0 bases and J lost 6, with 11 bases in between. The CDR3 DNA follows: TGTGCCAGCAGCGTAGCGCTCCCCATGGATACGCAGTATTTT. Translation: CASSVALPMDTQYF.

The genes are TRBV5-1 and TRBJ2-7; unclear D gene. Germline V gene data show CDR1 as SGHRS and CDR2 as YFSETQ. The germline V and J ends were trimmed by 7 bases and 3 bases, with 17 bases remaining between them. The CDR3 loop spans 14 amino acids. The CDR3 nucleotides read TGCGCCAGCGGATCTTGGACGGGTGACTACGAGCAGTACTTC. It codes for CASGSWTGDYEQYF.

This clonotype turned up a few times. The chain carries TRBV12-3 or TRBV12-4 and TRBJ2-1; D gene unclear. This CDR3 is built from 17 residues. V was shortened by 2 bases and J by 0 bases, with 14 bases between the two germline ends. The CDR3 reads CASSLYSVASSYNEQFF. In DNA, the CDR3 is TGTGCCAGCAGTTTATATTCTGTGGCGAGCTCCTACAATGAGCAGTTCTTC.

This clonotype showed up many times. This CDR3 is CASSLAPAGGITGELFF. CDR3 sequence (DNA): TGTGCCAGCAGCTTAGCCCCAGCGGGGGGCATTACCGGGGAGCTGTTTTTT. This chain uses TRBV7-6 with TRBJ2-2; 9 nucleotides line up with TRBD2. J was trimmed by 5 bases and V by 0 bases; bases with no gene match: 7. CDR3 length equals 17 residues. Germline V CDR1 and CDR2: SGHVS, FNYEAQ.

The chain recombines TRBV12-3 or TRBV12-4 with TRBJ1-4, with D tentatively TRBD1 (5 bases). Trimming took 5 bases from V and 5 from J, leaving 18 bases between them. This CDR3 contains 16 residues. The CDR3, as DNA: TGTGCCAGCAGTGGGGCTGGAGTGCGGGGGAATGAAAAACTGTTTTTT. The encoded protein is CASSGAGVRGNEKLFF.

This chain uses TRBV9 with TRBJ1-4; 7 nucleotides match TRBD1. V lost 2 bases to trimming and J lost 8 bases; unmatched junction nucleotides: 9. The CDR3 contains 15 residues. Germline loops: CDR1 SGDLS, CDR2 YYNGEE. The DNA for the CDR3 is TGTGCCAGCAGCGTGGAGGGGGCTCGGGACGAAAAACTGTTTTTT. This encodes CASSVEGARDEKLFF.

This clonotype appeared a few times. The chain combines TRBV20-1 with TRBJ2-3; 8 bases fit TRBD1. The V and J ends lost 6 bases and 5 bases, in that order; junction bases with no gene match: 7. The germline CDR1 and CDR2 sequences are DFQATT and SNEGSKA (reference sequence). The CDR3 sequence is 13 residues long. The CDR3 is CSAIDRGEDTQYF. DNA for the CDR3: TGCAGTGCCATAGACAGGGGTGAAGATACGCAGTATTTT.

The rearrangement links TRBV28 to TRBJ2-5, with 10 positions matching TRBD2. The CDR3 extends over 16 amino acids. V shed 0 bases, J shed 1 base, and the junction held 2 bases outside the gene matches. The germline gives CDR1 MDHEN, CDR2 SYDVKM. CDR3 amino acids: CASSLWSSGGQETQYF. The CDR3 DNA follows: TGTGCCAGCAGTTTATGGTCTAGCGGGGGCCAAGAGACCCAGTACTTC.

The table lists this clonotype with many counts. This chain uses TRBV29-1 with TRBJ2-3; perhaps D is TRBD1 or TRBD2 (5 bases each). Trimming cost V 7 bases and J 0 bases, with 11 bases left between them. The germline V gene encodes CDR1 SQVTM and CDR2 ANQGSEA. The CDR3 consists of 13 residues. CDR3 in amino acids: CSGSRDSTDTQYF. The CDR3 nucleotides are TGCAGCGGCAGCCGGGACAGCACAGATACGCAGTATTTT.

This clonotype appeared a few times. In nucleotides, the CDR3 is TGCGCCAGCAGCCGGGTCACAGATACGCAGTATTTT. Translating gives CASSRVTDTQYF. The chain employs TRBV5-1 and TRBJ2-3; D is ambiguous. The CDR3 spans 12 residues. Germline loops: CDR1 SGHRS, CDR2 YFSETQ. Trimming cost V 4 bases and J 2 bases, with 5 bases left between them.

In its sample, this clonotype was seen a few times. The rearrangement uses TRBV2 and TRBJ2-3; TRBD2 might be the D (5 bases). Germline-derived CDR1 and CDR2 are SNHLY and FYNNEI. Trimming removed 8 bases from V and 1 base from J, with 7 bases in between. The CDR3 has 12 residues. The CDR3 nucleotides read TGTGCCAGCCTCGGGGGCACAGATACGCAGTATTTT. Residues: CASLGGTDTQYF.

This clonotype was counted ten times or more. This chain connects TRBV3-1 to TRBJ2-7; possible D gene TRBD2, 5 bases. Trimming removed 1 base at V and 7 bases at J, with 5 bases between. The CDR3 has 11 amino acids. Germline CDR1 reads LGHDT; CDR2 reads YNNKEL (reference sequence). Written as DNA, the CDR3 is TGTGCCAGCAGCCAAGGACTAGAGCAGTACTTC. Protein sequence: CASSQGLEQYF.

This clonotype has only a few counts. The chain links TRBV10-3 to TRBJ2-7; a weak D match, TRBD1 (6 bases). Trimming stripped 7 bases from V and 6 bases from J, with 16 bases between. The germline CDR1 and CDR2 sequences are ENHRY and SYGVKD. The CDR3 extends over 13 amino acids. CDR3 DNA sequence: TGTGCCATCACGCGCGGACAGACGAGCGAGCAGTACTTC. It encodes CAITRGQTSEQYF.

This clonotype was counted many times. The V gene is TRBV30, the J gene TRBJ1-1; D not certain. Trimming removed 4 bases from V and 6 bases from J, with 15 bases in between. Per germline, CDR1 GTSNPN and CDR2 SVGIG (reference sequence). The CDR3 sequence is 13 residues long. DNA of the CDR3: TGTGCCTGGACTTTGAGGTTCTATGCTGAAGCTTTCTTT. Translated, it gives CAWTLRFYAEAFF.

In its sample, this clonotype was seen a few times. V and J are TRBV7-3 and TRBJ1-6; 8 bases line up with TRBD1. CDR1 and CDR2 from the germline V gene are SGHTA and FQGTGA. This CDR3 has 15 residues. V lost 5 bases, J lost 9 bases, and 9 bases stayed unmatched. The CDR3 loop is CASSEQGVKSSPLHF. The DNA of the CDR3 is TGTGCCAGCAGCGAACAGGGGGTAAAAAGTTCACCCCTCCACTTT. Full variable domain (missing parts from reference TRBV7-3 and TRBJ1-6): GAGVSQTPSNKVTEKGKYVELRCDPISGHTALYWYRQSLGQGPEFLIYFQGTGAADDSGLPNDRFFAVRPEGSVSTLKIQRTERGDSAVYLCASSEQGVKSSPLHFGNGTRLTVT.

The CDR3 DNA is TGTGCCAGCAGCTCCTTCGAAGGAGGCTACACCTTC. This translates into CASSSFEGGYTF. The chain employs TRBV12-3 or TRBV12-4 and TRBJ1-2; D unresolved. The CDR3 consists of 12 residues. V lost 6 bases and J 8 bases, leaving 13 bases between the germline ends.

This clonotype was counted ten times or more. The chain employs TRBV19 and TRBJ2-1; TRBD2 matches 7 bases. CDR3 length equals 14 residues. Germline V lookup: CDR1 LNHDA, CDR2 SQIVND (reference sequence). The junction had 11 bases not matched to a gene; V was cut back by 11 bases and J by 4 bases. The CDR3 DNA reads as TGTGCCGCTAGTGGGGGAGGGGATTACAATGAGCAGTTCTTC. This sequence encodes CAASGGGDYNEQFF.

This rearrangement joins TRBV28 to TRBJ1-1, with D possibly being TRBD1 (5 bases). Germline V lookup: CDR1 MDHEN, CDR2 SYDVKM. The CDR3 is 13 amino acids. Trimming took off 6 bases at V and 4 bases at J, with 12 bases between the two ends. The CDR3 loop reads CASRLPQGTEAFF. CDR3 DNA: TGTGCCAGCAGGCTACCCCAGGGCACTGAAGCTTTCTTT.